Shown below are 27 T cell receptor beta chains from a single sample sequenced in a study of cytomegalovirus exposure and HLA in healthy donors. PCR involved 60 Vbeta and 13 Jbeta primers. Profiled with immunoSEQ multiplex PCR; TCRdb holds only in-frame clones, not every one. The sample has 100,000 to 150,000 clones; around 80% are singletons. Sequencing used PBMCs. The source of these receptors is a woman aged 50 to 60 in good health and CMV-seronegative.

The chain combines TRBV5-6 with TRBJ2-2, with 8 bases aligning to TRBD2. The V segment lost 0 bases and the J segment 6 bases; nucleotides outside the gene matches: 10. CDR1 is SGHDT and CDR2 is YYEEEE in the germline V gene. The CDR3 extends over 17 amino acids. The CDR3 protein is CASSLVPGLEVAGELFF. As DNA, the CDR3 is TGTGCCAGCAGCTTGGTCCCGGGACTAGAGGTCGCCGGGGAGCTGTTTTTT. The whole variable domain, remainder taken from reference TRBV5-6 and TRBJ2-2, is DAGVTQSPTHLIKTRGQQVTLRCSPKSGHDTVSWYQQALGQGPQFIFQYYEEEERQRGNFPDRFSGHQFPNYSSELNVNALLLGDSALYLCASSLVPGLEVAGELFFGEGSRLTVL.

The J gene is TRBJ1-1, the V gene TRBV19; 11 positions match TRBD1. V lost 2 bases, J lost 5 bases, and 4 bases stayed unmatched. This CDR3 is built from 15 residues. Germline V CDR1 and CDR2: LNHDA, SQIVND (reference sequence). The CDR3 coding sequence is TGTGCCAGTAGTATACTCGGGACAGGGGGAACTGAAGCTTTCTTT. This translates into CASSILGTGGTEAFF.

This clone was detected once. The gene calls are TRBV5-1 and TRBJ2-2; 11 bases align to TRBD2. Germline CDR1 SGHRS, CDR2 YFSETQ. Trimming at V came to 2 bases and at J to 4 bases, leaving 1 base not matched to a gene. The CDR3 is 15 amino acids. The CDR3 DNA is TGCGCCAGCAGCTTCGGGACTAGCGGCACCGGGGAGCTGTTTTTT. Translation: CASSFGTSGTGELFF.

This chain uses TRBV9 with TRBJ2-1; TRBD2 agrees at 8 bases. From germline, CDR1 is SGDLS and CDR2 YYNGEE. CDR3 length equals 16 residues. Trimming at V came to 0 bases and at J to 8 bases, leaving 10 bases not matched to a gene. Here the CDR3 DNA reads TGTGCCAGCAGCGTAGGGGCCAGCGGGAGTGGCGATGAGCAGTTCTTC. Protein product: CASSVGASGSGDEQFF. Filled out from reference TRBV9 and TRBJ2-1, the complete variable domain reads DSGVTQTPKHLITATGQRVTLRCSPRSGDLSVYWYQQSLDQGLQFLIQYYNGEERAKGNILERFSAQQFPDLHSELNLSSLELGDSALYFCASSVGASGSGDEQFFGPGTRLTVL.

The chain employs TRBV9 and TRBJ1-5; 7 bases match TRBD1. V lost 3 bases, J lost 2 bases, and 2 bases stayed unmatched. Germline V lookup: CDR1 SGDLS, CDR2 YYNGEE. The CDR3 is 14 amino acids. The DNA for the CDR3 is TGTGCCAGCAGCGACAGGGGTGGCAATCAGCCCCAGCATTTT. Translation: CASSDRGGNQPQHF.

V usage is TRBV6-5 and J usage is TRBJ1-3; weak D call: TRBD1 (5 bases). This CDR3 spans 13 amino acids. CDR1 and CDR2 from the germline V gene are MNHEY and SVGAGI. Trimming pared 6 bases from V and 2 bases from J, leaving 8 bases between. The CDR3 nucleotides read TGTGCCAGCAGCCTCAGGGCTGGAAACACCATATATTTT. Translating it yields CASSLRAGNTIYF.

This chain links TRBV7-2 with TRBJ1-2; D is undetermined. The CDR3 totals 14 residues. Germline lookup yields CDR1 SGHTA and CDR2 FQGNSA. V shed 5 bases and J shed 5 bases, with 15 bases lying between them. As DNA, the CDR3 is TGTGCCAGCAGCCCCAGGACTGGGGATTATGGCTACACCTTC. Translated: CASSPRTGDYGYTF.

This sequence joins TRBV5-4 and TRBJ1-1; a possible D gene is TRBD1 (5 bases). The length of the CDR3 is 15 residues. CDR1 is SGHNT, CDR2 YYREEE, per germline (reference sequence). V was cut by 6 bases and J by 0 bases, with 15 bases left in between. The CDR3 bases are TGTGCCAGCATTAGAGCCGGGGGAATGAACACTGAAGCTTTCTTT. As protein: CASIRAGGMNTEAFF.

V and J are TRBV10-3 and TRBJ1-5; possible D gene TRBD1, 6 bases. The CDR3 runs 15 residues. V dropped 2 bases and J dropped 2 bases, with 10 bases sitting between them. Germline V gene sequence: CDR1 ENHRY, CDR2 SYGVKD. The CDR3 sequence is CAISENSGGNQPQHF. The CDR3 DNA reads as TGTGCCATCAGTGAGAATTCAGGGGGCAATCAGCCCCAGCATTTT.

The chain has TRBV6-1 and TRBJ2-7; 12 positions match TRBD1. Germline trimming cut 3 bases from V and 5 bases from J; bases unmatched to any gene: 8. The germline V gene has CDR1 MNHNS and CDR2 SASEGT. The CDR3 runs 16 residues. CDR3 nucleotides: TGTGCCAGCAGTGACTATACCGGGACAGGGGGCGACGAGCAGTACTTC. Protein: CASSDYTGTGGDEQYF.

The chain carries TRBV6-5 and TRBJ2-1, with TRBD2 identical over 14 bases. This CDR3 is built from 15 residues. Germline assignment: CDR1 MNHEY and CDR2 SVGAGI. After removal of 5 bases from V and 8 bases from J, the junction contained 5 bases not matched to a gene. The CDR3 protein is CASSPGTSGSYEQFF. The CDR3 DNA reads as TGTGCCAGCAGTCCAGGGACTAGCGGGAGCTATGAGCAGTTCTTC.

This chain links TRBV10-3 with TRBJ2-2, with TRBD2 identical over 8 bases. The CDR3 loop spans 13 amino acids. J gave up 5 bases and V 4 bases, and 0 bases lay outside the gene matches. Germline-derived CDR1 and CDR2 are ENHRY and SYGVKD. The CDR3 nucleotides read TGTGCCATCAGTGGCGGGGGGACCGGGGAGCTGTTTTTT. As protein: CAISGGGTGELFF.

The chain uses TRBV6-1 and TRBJ2-6; unclear D gene. Germline values: CDR1 MNHNS, CDR2 SASEGT. Deletions cut 7 bases from V and 0 bases from J, with 7 bases between. CDR3 length: 14 amino acids. CDR3 sequence reads: CASIKSSGANVLTF. The CDR3 nucleotides read TGTGCCAGCATTAAGAGCTCTGGGGCCAACGTCCTGACTTTC.

The V and J genes are TRBV7-9 and TRBJ2-4, with a weak D call TRBD2 (5 bases). V was cut by 1 base and J by 8 bases, with 12 bases left in between. Germline V CDR1 and CDR2: SEHNR, FQNEAQ (reference sequence). The CDR3 has 14 residues. The CDR3 coding sequence is TGTGCCAGCAGCTTAGACCAGGAGAGGGACATTCAGTACTTC. The encoded protein is CASSLDQERDIQYF.

The J gene is TRBJ2-1, the V gene TRBV7-6; a weak D match, TRBD2 (5 bases). Trimming removed 7 bases from V and 5 bases from J, with 12 bases in between. Germline CDR1 and CDR2: SGHVS and FNYEAQ. The CDR3 sequence is 13 residues long. The CDR3 protein is CASILRVHNEQFF. CDR3 coding DNA: TGTGCCAGCATCTTGAGGGTCCACAATGAGCAGTTCTTC. Supplemented by reference TRBV7-6 and TRBJ2-1, the full variable domain reads GAGVSQSPRYKVTKRGQDVALRCDPISGHVSLYWYRQALGQGPEFLTYFNYEAQQDKSGLPNDRFSAERPEGSISTLTIQRTEQRDSAMYRCASILRVHNEQFFGPGTRLTVL.

A single count supports this clone. This rearrangement joins TRBV28 to TRBJ1-2; no clear D gene. The CDR3 runs 15 residues. Trimming took off 6 bases at V and 3 bases at J, with 17 bases between the two ends. CDR1 is MDHEN, CDR2 SYDVKM, per germline. In DNA form, the CDR3 reads TGTGCCAGCAGCTATGGGAAGCTCGGGGACTATGGCTACACCTTC. Translating it yields CASSYGKLGDYGYTF.

The rearrangement joins TRBV28 to TRBJ1-5; 11 positions match TRBD1. Germline lookup yields CDR1 MDHEN and CDR2 SYDVKM. This CDR3 region has 17 residues. V dropped 2 bases and J dropped 6; count of bases not matched to a gene: 9. CDR3: CASSLGTGQGAIQPQHF. DNA of the CDR3: TGTGCCAGCAGTTTAGGGACTGGACAGGGGGCTATTCAGCCCCAGCATTTT.

The rearrangement uses TRBV6-1 and TRBJ2-3, with D maybe TRBD1 (6 bases). V lost 6 bases, J lost 2 bases, and 9 bases lay in between. Germline V CDR1 and CDR2: MNHNS, SASEGT. CDR3 length: 13 amino acids. CDR3 sequence: CASRPGVTDTQYF. In DNA form, the CDR3 reads TGTGCCAGCAGGCCAGGGGTCACAGATACGCAGTATTTT.

The chain combines TRBV4-1 with TRBJ2-6; possibly TRBD2 for D (6 bases). Germline CDR1 reads MGHRA; CDR2 reads YSYEKL. V was clipped by 2 bases and J by 2 bases, with 19 bases between them. CDR3 length equals 19 residues. Written as DNA, the CDR3 is TGCGCCAGCAGCCAATTCCCCTTGAACGCGGGGACTGGGGCCAACGTCCTGACTTTC. Its translation: CASSQFPLNAGTGANVLTF.

The genes are TRBV21-1 and TRBJ1-2; the D call of TRBD1 is as the table states it, not checked on the DNA. TRBV21-1 is classified as a pseudogene. CDR3 length: 15 amino acids. The DNA of the CDR3 is TGTGCCAGCAGCAAAGAAGGGACAGGGAAGAATGGCTACACCTTC. Its protein product is CASSKEGTGKNGYTF.

This rearrangement joins TRBV11-2 to TRBJ2-5; 8 bases match TRBD2. V trimming: 1 base; J trimming: 5 bases; junction bases outside the gene matches: 9. Germline assignment: CDR1 SGHAT and CDR2 FQNNGV. The CDR3 has 16 residues. CDR3 sequence reads: CASSLGGGFWGETQYF. The CDR3 DNA reads TGTGCCAGCAGCTTAGGCGGGGGGTTTTGGGGGGAGACCCAGTACTTC. The entire variable domain, with the rest obtained from reference TRBV11-2 and TRBJ2-5, is as follows: EAGVAQSPRYKIIEKRQSVAFWCNPISGHATLYWYQQILGQGPKLLIQFQNNGVVDDSQLPKDRFSAERLKGVDSTLKIQPAKLEDSAVYLCASSLGGGFWGETQYFGPGTRLLVL.

The chain uses TRBV7-6 and TRBJ2-1, with TRBD2 matching over 10 bases. CDR3 length equals 14 residues. The ends lost 2 bases at V and 8 bases at J; junction bases unmatched: 3. Germline V lookup: CDR1 SGHVS, CDR2 FNYEAQ. The CDR3 DNA is TGTGCCAGCAGCTTACCTAGCGGGAGCTATGAGCAGTTCTTC. This gives the protein CASSLPSGSYEQFF.

V usage is TRBV6-5 and J usage is TRBJ1-4; no clear D. Germline CDR1 and CDR2: MNHEY and SVGAGI. Trimming shortened V by 5 bases and J by 1 base, and 11 bases separated the two germline ends. The CDR3 has 15 residues. The chain's CDR3 is CASSPDSLTNEKLFF. CDR3 nucleotides: TGTGCCAGCAGTCCAGACTCACTAACTAATGAAAAACTGTTTTTT.

The chain couples TRBV5-4 to TRBJ2-1; 7 bases agree with TRBD2. Unmatched junction bases numbered 4, after V lost 0 bases and J lost 7 bases. The CDR3 is made up of 14 amino acids. CDR1 SGHNT and CDR2 YYREEE come from the germline V gene (reference sequence). The CDR3 region is CASSLGRTSNEQFF. For the CDR3, the DNA is TGTGCCAGCAGCTTGGGTAGGACTAGTAATGAGCAGTTCTTC.

The CDR3 DNA reads TGTGCCAGCAATCGATTCGGTCAACCAAATACCGGGGAGCTGTTTTTT. This encodes CASNRFGQPNTGELFF. This chain uses TRBV5-4 with TRBJ2-2, with D hard to call. The ends were cut back, 6 bases at V and 5 bases at J, with 20 bases in the middle. The CDR3 covers 16 residues. Looked up from germline, CDR1 is SGHNT and CDR2 is YYREEE (reference sequence).

This clone was seen only once. CDR3: CAWSPDRLNGEQYF. CDR3 bases: TGTGCCTGGAGCCCGGACAGGCTTAATGGCGAGCAGTACTTC. J is TRBJ2-7 and V is TRBV30, with 7 bases lining up with TRBD1. V was clipped by 3 bases and J by 6 bases; unmatched bases: 11. The V gene's germline CDR1 is GTSNPN and CDR2 SVGIG (reference sequence). The CDR3 contains 14 residues. The whole variable domain, remainder taken from reference TRBV30 and TRBJ2-7, is SQTIHQWPATLVQPVGSPLSLECTVEGTSNPNLYWYRQAAGRGLQLLFYSVGIGQISSEVPQNLSASRPQDRQFILSSKKLLLSDSGFYLCAWSPDRLNGEQYFGPGTRLTVT.

The chain joins TRBV7-6 to TRBJ2-5; the match to TRBD1 covers 8 bases. The better agreement between TRBJ2-7 and the DNA end casts doubt on the J call. The CDR3 covers 16 residues. From germline, CDR1 is SGHVS and CDR2 FNYEAQ. The chain's CDR3 is CASSFQSGQGSYEQYF. CDR3 bases: TGTGCCAGCAGCTTCCAGTCAGGACAGGGATCCTACGAGCAGTACTTC.